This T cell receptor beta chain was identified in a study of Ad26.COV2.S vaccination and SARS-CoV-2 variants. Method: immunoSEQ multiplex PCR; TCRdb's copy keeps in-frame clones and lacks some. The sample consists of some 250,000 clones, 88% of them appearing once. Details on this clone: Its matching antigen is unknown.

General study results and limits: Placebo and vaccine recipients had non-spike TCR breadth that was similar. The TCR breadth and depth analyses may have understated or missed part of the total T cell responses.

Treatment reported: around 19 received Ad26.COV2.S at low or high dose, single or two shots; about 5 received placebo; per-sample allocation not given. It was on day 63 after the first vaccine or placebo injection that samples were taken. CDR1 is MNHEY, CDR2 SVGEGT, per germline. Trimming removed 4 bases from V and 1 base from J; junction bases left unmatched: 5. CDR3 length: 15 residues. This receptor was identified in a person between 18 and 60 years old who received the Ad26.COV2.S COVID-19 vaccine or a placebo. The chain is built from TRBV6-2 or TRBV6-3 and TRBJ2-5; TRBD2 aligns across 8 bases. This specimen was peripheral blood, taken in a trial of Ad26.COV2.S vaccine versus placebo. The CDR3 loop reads CASSWERGSQETQYF. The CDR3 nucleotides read TGTGCCAGCAGTTGGGAGCGGGGGAGCCAAGAGACCCAGTACTTC.